The 18 T cell receptor beta chains presented below share a single source sample, sequenced in a study of blood T cell repertoires in COVID-19. Method: immunoSEQ multiplex PCR; TCRdb's copy keeps in-frame clones and lacks some. The data contain more than 250,000 clones, 86% of them seen just once; the ten biggest clones take up 1.5% to 2%. Sequenced sample: peripheral blood. The receptors originated from a woman aged 45-59 years with acute or convalescent COVID-19.

CDR3 sequence (DNA): TGTGCCAGCAGTGGCCTACAGGGGAACAACTATGGCTACACCTTC. It encodes CASSGLQGNNYGYTF. The chain employs TRBV2 and TRBJ1-2; 7 bases agree with TRBD1. The CDR3 runs to 15 residues. Germline V gene lookup returns CDR1 SNHLY and CDR2 FYNNEI. The ends lost 4 bases at V and 2 bases at J; junction bases unmatched: 7.

As concerns this clone: A read error may produce the germline difference seen at one junction end. Different DNA sequences within this sample yield the same CDR3. CDR3 nucleotide sequence: TGTGCTAGCAGCTTAGAGGGCGGGTACGAGCAGTACTTC. Translating it yields CASSLEGGYEQYF. The V gene is TRBV7-7, the J gene TRBJ2-7; D may be TRBD2 (5 bases). Germline lookup yields CDR1 SSHAT and CDR2 FNYEAQ (reference sequence). There are 13 residues in the CDR3.

The V and J genes are TRBV7-3 and TRBJ2-1; D is ambiguous. This CDR3 is built from 12 residues. Germline V gives CDR1 SGHTA, CDR2 FQGTGA. V lost 0 bases to trimming and J lost 6 bases, with 3 bases between them. CDR3 in DNA: TGTGCCAGCAGCTTAACCGGCAATGAGCAGTTCTTC. This codes for CASSLTGNEQFF.

This chain links TRBV11-3 with TRBJ2-3, with 12 bases matching TRBD2. Germline V gives CDR1 SGHNT, CDR2 YENEEA. V was clipped by 5 bases and J by 4 bases; unmatched bases: 16. The CDR3 length is 19 residues. CDR3 sequence: CASSPRLAGEGGSADTQYF. In DNA form, the CDR3 reads TGTGCCAGCAGCCCCAGACTAGCGGGGGAAGGTGGAAGCGCAGATACGCAGTATTTT. Based on the CDR3 plus reference TRBV11-3 and TRBJ2-3, the full variable domain is EAGVVQSPRYKIIEKKQPVAFWCNPISGHNTLYWYLQNLGQGPELLIRYENEEAVDDSQLPKDRFSAERLKGVDSTLKIQPAELGDSAVYLCASSPRLAGEGGSADTQYFGPGTRLTVL.

This clone was observed once. The chain joins TRBV2 to TRBJ1-6, with D maybe TRBD1 (5 bases). V was cut by 9 bases and J by 10 bases, with 13 bases left in between. From germline, CDR1 is SNHLY and CDR2 FYNNEI. The CDR3 has 12 residues. DNA for the CDR3: TGTGCCAGTCGGGAGGCAGGGTCACCCCTCCACTTT. Translating gives CASREAGSPLHF.

This rearrangement joins TRBV3-1 (or the pseudogene TRBV3-2) to TRBJ2-7; a weak D match, TRBD2 (7 bases). Trimming stripped 2 bases from V and 5 bases from J, with 13 bases between. The CDR3 has 14 residues. Germline V lookup: CDR1 LGHDT, CDR2 YNNKEL (reference sequence). CDR3 nucleotides: TGTGCCAGCAGCCAACGGGGGGCCGTGAACGAGCAGTACTTC. This encodes CASSQRGAVNEQYF.

CDR3 nucleotide sequence: TGTGCCAGCAGCTTTTTTCCGGGAGGGGGTTCAGATACGCAGTATTTT. Its protein product is CASSFFPGGGSDTQYF. The V and J genes are TRBV7-2 and TRBJ2-3; 8 bases line up with TRBD2. Trimming at V came to 3 bases and at J to 4 bases, leaving 9 bases not matched to a gene. Germline CDR1 is SGHTA and CDR2 is FQGNSA. The CDR3 is 16 residues long.

The V and J genes are TRBV5-1 and TRBJ1-4, with 8 positions matching TRBD1. Germline-derived CDR1 and CDR2 are SGHRS and YFSETQ. The CDR3 consists of 14 residues. J lost 7 bases, V lost 2 bases, and 4 bases had no gene match. The CDR3 bases are TGCGCCAGCAGCTTTGGACAGGGCCCTGAAAAACTGTTTTTT. It encodes CASSFGQGPEKLFF.

The V gene is TRBV30, the J gene TRBJ1-2; 8 bases align to TRBD1. J gave up 4 bases and V 0 bases, and 4 bases lay outside the gene matches. The CDR3 has 14 amino acids. The germline V gene encodes CDR1 GTSNPN and CDR2 SVGIG (reference sequence). The CDR3 loop reads CAWSVLGTGYGYTF. The CDR3 bases are TGTGCCTGGAGTGTACTCGGGACAGGCTATGGCTACACCTTC.

V is TRBV7-9 and J is TRBJ2-7; D is perhaps TRBD1 (5 bases). The CDR3 sequence is 13 residues long. In germline, CDR1 is SEHNR, CDR2 FQNEAQ (reference sequence). With 7 bases removed from V and 1 base from J, the gap between germline ends came to 11 bases. CDR3 DNA sequence: TGTGCCAGCACCAAAGACAGATCCTACGAGCAGTACTTC. Its translation is CASTKDRSYEQYF.

The chain employs TRBV5-1 and TRBJ2-2, with 12 bases aligning to TRBD2. Germline assignment: CDR1 SGHRS and CDR2 YFSETQ. Trimming took 5 bases from V and 3 from J; bases not matched to a gene: 8. The CDR3 covers 17 residues. CDR3 sequence: CASRWTSGNIDTGELFF. The CDR3 coding sequence is TGCGCCAGCAGGTGGACTAGCGGGAATATAGACACCGGGGAGCTGTTTTTT.

This rearrangement joins TRBV24-1 to TRBJ2-2; a possible D gene is TRBD1 (5 bases). Trimming took off 10 bases at V and 6 bases at J, with 11 bases between the two ends. Germline loops: CDR1 KGHDR, CDR2 SFDVKD. The CDR3 length is 12 residues. CDR3 bases: TGTGCCACTTCCGACAGACCCGGGGAGCTGTTTTTT. This gives the protein CATSDRPGELFF.

The chain combines TRBV5-1 with TRBJ1-5; D remains unclear. V was trimmed by 0 bases and J by 2 bases, leaving 12 bases between them. The CDR3 consists of 16 residues. Per germline, CDR1 SGHRS and CDR2 YFSETQ. The CDR3 protein is CASSLDPGVGNQPQHF. The CDR3 bases are TGCGCCAGCAGCTTGGACCCCGGGGTCGGCAATCAGCCCCAGCATTTT.

V gene TRBV28 combines with J gene TRBJ1-2, with TRBD1 identical over 7 bases. Germline V lookup: CDR1 MDHEN, CDR2 SYDVKM. The junction had 13 bases not matched to a gene; V was cut back by 3 bases and J by 0 bases. This CDR3 comprises 18 residues. CDR3 DNA: TGTGCCAGCAGTTTTACTCTTCCCGACAGGGAAGCTAACTATGGCTACACCTTC. Translation: CASSFTLPDREANYGYTF.

The chain has TRBV5-1 and TRBJ2-1; 9 bases align to TRBD1. The germline V gene has CDR1 SGHRS and CDR2 YFSETQ. The CDR3 consists of 14 residues. V dropped 2 bases and J dropped 9; count of bases not matched to a gene: 6. The CDR3 sequence: CASSLLTGGSEQFF. CDR3 in DNA: TGCGCCAGCAGCTTACTTACAGGGGGCAGTGAGCAGTTCTTC.

This clone showed up just once. The CDR3 region is CASSEGGSRDQPQHF. CDR3 nucleotide sequence: TGTGCCAGCAGTGAAGGGGGCTCCCGGGATCAGCCCCAGCATTTT. This rearrangement joins TRBV6-1 to TRBJ1-5, with D maybe TRBD1 (5 bases). The CDR3 runs to 15 residues. V was cut by 1 base and J by 5 bases, with 12 bases left in between. Germline-derived CDR1 and CDR2 are MNHNS and SASEGT.

This clone was seen a handful of times. This sequence joins TRBV19 and TRBJ1-1; 11 bases fit TRBD1. CDR1 and CDR2 from the germline V gene are LNHDA and SQIVND (reference sequence). Trimming took 2 bases from V and 1 from J; bases not matched to a gene: 3. The CDR3 has 16 amino acids. The CDR3 loop reads CASSIRDRGRNTEAFF. The CDR3 nucleotides are TGTGCCAGTAGTATACGGGACAGGGGGAGGAACACTGAAGCTTTCTTT.

V is TRBV6-1 and J is TRBJ2-3; D gene ambiguous. The CDR3 runs to 13 residues. Trimming removed 0 bases at V and 6 bases at J, with 7 bases between. The germline V gene has CDR1 MNHNS and CDR2 SASEGT. In nucleotides, the CDR3 is TGTGCCAGCAGTGAAGCGATCCAGGATACGCAGTATTTT. Protein sequence: CASSEAIQDTQYF.